The rows below give T cell receptor beta chains drawn from one sample of a study of cytomegalovirus exposure and HLA in healthy donors. Generated by immunoSEQ multiplex PCR, the TCRdb table keeps only in-frame clones and is missing some. The profile covers around 150,000 clones, with approximately 81% appearing a single time and approximately 1.9% taken by the ten largest. Sequencing used PBMCs. The receptor source for this set is a man aged 18 to 29 in good health and CMV-seronegative. CDR3s include the opening cysteine and the closing phenylalanine or tryptophan.

j_call v_call cdr3_aa
TRBJ2-1 TRBV14 CASSQWTSGIGDNEQFF
TRBJ2-1 TRBV7-9 CASSLGSWTNEQFF
TRBJ2-2 TRBV27 CASSFWGSGGELFF
TRBJ2-7 TRBV7-2 CASSFDREAEQYF
TRBJ1-5 TRBV10-3 CAISGETGRNQPQHF
TRBJ2-3 TRBV6-6 CASSPSLSTDTQYF
TRBJ1-2 TRBV7-2 CASSPRVTAAGYTF
TRBJ2-7 TRBV6-1 CASSPGTGSYEQYF
TRBJ2-3 TRBV2 CASRMTSGGVDTQYF
TRBJ2-7 TRBV28 CASSFRGNDRGHYEQYF
TRBJ2-5 TRBV18 CASSRTGQETQYF
TRBJ1-5 TRBV4-1 CASSQHVTADTDQPQHF
TRBJ1-2 TRBV9 CASSVGGMNYGYTF
TRBJ1-5 TRBV28 CASRSGQGAQPQHF
TRBJ1-1 TRBV28 CASSRLRKNTEAFF
TRBJ2-2 TRBV6-1 CASSEVAGRGTGELFF
TRBJ1-2 TRBV28 CASSLPYSDRRNGYTF
TRBJ2-5 TRBV29-1 CSVGTSQETQYF
TRBJ1-2 TRBV7-2 CASSLSGDKDGYTF
TRBJ1-2 TRBV19 CATTPAQGIKYGYTF
TRBJ2-1 TRBV2 CASSGTSINEQFF
TRBJ1-2 TRBV4-1 CASSQGTGVILMGYTF
TRBJ2-2 TRBV12-5 CASGLRKTNTGELFF
TRBJ1-6 TRBV18 CASSPGGTGTENSPLHF
TRBJ2-7 TRBV5-1 CASSLPPGGSYEQYF
TRBJ1-1 TRBV29-1 CSVLLVASLTEAFF